The 20 T cell receptor beta chains in this list originate from one sample, sequenced in a study of cytomegalovirus exposure and HLA in healthy donors. In the PCR, 60 Vbeta and 13 Jbeta primers were used. Sequencing used immunoSEQ multiplex PCR; TCRdb keeps in-frame clones, though not all of them. The table shows 95,000 to 100,000 clones, with roughly 79% occurring only once. Sequencing was done on a sample of PBMCs. These receptor sequences come from a woman aged 35 to 49 in good health and CMV-seronegative.

The chain combines TRBV11-3 with TRBJ2-1; D is perhaps TRBD2 (5 bases). Trimming stripped 4 bases from V and 1 base from J, with 8 bases between. Germline V gene sequence: CDR1 SGHNT, CDR2 YENEEA. The CDR3 sequence is 14 residues long. CDR3 DNA: TGTGCCAGCAGCTCGCCGGGGTCCTACAATGAGCAGTTCTTC. Encoded protein: CASSSPGSYNEQFF.

The chain joins TRBV29-1 to TRBJ2-3; possibly TRBD2 for D (6 bases). This CDR3 region has 13 residues. V was cut by 6 bases and J by 3 bases, with 13 bases left in between. Germline values: CDR1 SQVTM, CDR2 ANQGSEA. The CDR3 is CSVLGSGTDTQYF. The CDR3 nucleotides read TGCAGCGTCCTGGGGAGCGGGACAGATACGCAGTATTTT.

This clone showed up just a few times. This chain links TRBV19 with TRBJ1-4, with D possibly being TRBD1 (6 bases). Germline V gene lookup returns CDR1 LNHDA and CDR2 SQIVND (reference sequence). The CDR3 is 15 amino acids. Trimming removed 8 bases at V and 4 bases at J, with 17 bases between. The CDR3 region is CASSQGSRSNEKLFF. The CDR3 region has the DNA TGTGCCAGTTCTCAGGGGTCACGGAGTAATGAAAAACTGTTTTTT.

The CDR3 bases are TGTGCCAGTAGTATGCGTGACGGGGGGCCTAGCAATCAGCCCCAGCATTTT. Its translation: CASSMRDGGPSNQPQHF. The J gene is TRBJ1-5, the V gene TRBV19, with a possible D match to TRBD1 (6 bases). This CDR3 has 17 amino acids. The germline V and J ends were trimmed by 3 bases and 0 bases, with 15 bases remaining between them. Germline CDR1 reads LNHDA; CDR2 reads SQIVND (reference sequence).

V gene TRBV27 combines with J gene TRBJ2-1; 14 nucleotides match TRBD2. This CDR3 contains 22 residues. Germline CDR1 is MNHEY and CDR2 is SMNVEV (reference sequence). V gave up 1 base and J gave up 8 bases; unmatched junction bases: 22. The CDR3 bases are TGTGCCAGCAGTTTATATTCCCCGCGACTAGCGGGAGGGCCTTTTCGGCCGCATGAGCAGTTCTTC. Amino acid sequence: CASSLYSPRLAGGPFRPHEQFF.

The chain employs TRBV2 and TRBJ1-1; possibly TRBD1 for D (6 bases). Germline V CDR1 and CDR2: SNHLY, FYNNEI. CDR3 size: 15 residues. V was shortened by 4 bases and J by 5 bases, with 17 bases between the two germline ends. The CDR3 DNA reads TGTGCCAGCAGTGCAAGTAACAGGGACGAGACTGAAGCTTTCTTT. This sequence encodes CASSASNRDETEAFF.

The chain carries TRBV9 and TRBJ2-3, with TRBD1 identical over 9 bases. The CDR3 extends over 14 amino acids. Trimming removed 3 bases from V and 4 bases from J; junction bases left unmatched: 3. Germline CDR1 and CDR2: SGDLS and YYNGEE. The CDR3 sequence: CASSGTGEADTQYF. The CDR3, as DNA: TGTGCCAGCAGCGGGACAGGGGAAGCAGATACGCAGTATTTT.

The rearrangement uses TRBV2 and TRBJ1-2; possibly TRBD1 for D (6 bases). The V end was cut by 3 bases, the J end by 2 bases, with 10 bases between. CDR3 length: 14 residues. The germline gives CDR1 SNHLY, CDR2 FYNNEI. The CDR3 bases are TGTGCCAGCAGTGAGATAACAGGGAACTATGGCTACACCTTC. It yields the protein CASSEITGNYGYTF. Together with reference TRBV2 and TRBJ1-2, the CDR3 gives the full variable domain: EPEVTQTPSHQVTQMGQEVILRCVPISNHLYFYWYRQILGQKVEFLVSFYNNEISEKSEIFDDQFSVERPDGSNFTLKIRSTKLEDSAMYFCASSEITGNYGYTFGSGTRLTVV.

V is TRBV10-1 and J is TRBJ2-7; 9 nucleotides align to TRBD2. With 4 bases clipped from V and 1 base from J, the junction kept 14 bases outside the gene matches. CDR1 and CDR2 from the germline V gene are WNHNN and SYGVQD (reference sequence). CDR3 length: 18 amino acids. CDR3: CASSGDRLSGRRSYEQYF. Written as DNA, the CDR3 is TGCGCCAGCAGTGGAGACCGACTTAGCGGGAGAAGGTCCTACGAGCAGTACTTC.

The chain carries TRBV11-2 and TRBJ2-7; 8 positions agree with TRBD2. This CDR3 has 14 residues. Germline CDR1 is SGHAT and CDR2 is FQNNGV. The J segment lost 3 bases and the V segment lost 3 bases, leaving 4 bases of the junction unmatched. The CDR3 region is CASSLWGTSYEQYF. CDR3 sequence (DNA): TGTGCCAGCAGCTTGTGGGGGACTAGCTACGAGCAGTACTTC. The variable domain in full, with the rest retrieved from reference TRBV11-2 and TRBJ2-7, is EAGVAQSPRYKIIEKRQSVAFWCNPISGHATLYWYQQILGQGPKLLIQFQNNGVVDDSQLPKDRFSAERLKGVDSTLKIQPAKLEDSAVYLCASSLWGTSYEQYFGPGTRLTVT.

The chain uses TRBV4-3 and TRBJ2-1, with a weak D call TRBD1 (5 bases). The length of the CDR3 is 17 residues. Germline V gives CDR1 LGHNA, CDR2 YSLEER. V lost 4 bases and J 7 bases, leaving 23 bases between the germline ends. CDR3 DNA: TGCGCCAGCAGCCGTAATACAGGTATAATTCTTTGGAATGAGCAGTTCTTC. It is translated as CASSRNTGIILWNEQFF.

The V gene is TRBV5-1, the J gene TRBJ1-5; no clear D. CDR3 length equals 15 residues. Between the trimmed V and J ends, which lost 0 bases and 5 bases, there was a span of 12 bases. Germline V gene sequence: CDR1 SGHRS, CDR2 YFSETQ. CDR3 region: CASSLDGPDDQPQHF. CDR3 coding DNA: TGCGCCAGCAGCTTGGATGGGCCAGACGATCAGCCCCAGCATTTT. The variable domain in full, with the rest retrieved from reference TRBV5-1 and TRBJ1-5, is KAGVTQTPRYLIKTRGQQVTLSCSPISGHRSVSWYQQTPGQGLQFLFEYFSETQRNKGNFPGRFSGRQFSNSRSEMNVSTLELGDSALYLCASSLDGPDDQPQHFGDGTRLSIL.

This clone occurred a few times. J is TRBJ2-7 and V is TRBV15, with TRBD1 matching 10 bases. Germline loops: CDR1 LNHNV, CDR2 YYDKDF (reference sequence). This CDR3 comprises 16 residues. The V and J ends lost 0 bases and 4 bases, in that order; junction bases with no gene match: 6. The CDR3 sequence is CATSRDLPGQGYEQYF. CDR3 nucleotides: TGTGCCACCAGCAGAGATCTCCCGGGACAGGGGTACGAGCAGTACTTC.

The chain couples TRBV25-1 to TRBJ2-3, with 7 nucleotides matching TRBD1. The V gene's germline CDR1 is MGHDK and CDR2 SYGVNS. CDR3 length equals 15 residues. Trimming removed 3 bases from V and 3 bases from J; junction bases left unmatched: 6. CDR3 region: CASSDTTGMTDTQYF. The CDR3 DNA reads as TGTGCCAGCAGTGATACGACAGGGATGACAGATACGCAGTATTTT. The full variable domain, completed using reference TRBV25-1 and TRBJ2-3, is EADIYQTPRYLVIGTGKKITLECSQTMGHDKMYWYQQDPGMELHLIHYSYGVNSTEKGDLSSESTVSRIRTEHFPLTLESARPSHTSQYLCASSDTTGMTDTQYFGPGTRLTVL.

The V gene is TRBV5-1, the J gene TRBJ2-5, with 7 bases aligning to TRBD2. V lost 2 bases, J lost 5 bases, and 6 bases stayed unmatched. Germline lookup yields CDR1 SGHRS and CDR2 YFSETQ. This CDR3 is 14 amino acids long. The CDR3, as DNA: TGCGCCAGCAGCTTAATCGGGGAGGGGGAGACCCAGTACTTC. Translated, it gives CASSLIGEGETQYF.

The chain employs TRBV9 and TRBJ2-1; 12 positions match TRBD2. The germline V gene encodes CDR1 SGDLS and CDR2 YYNGEE. Trimming removed 0 bases from V and 9 bases from J; junction bases left unmatched: 10. The CDR3 loop spans 17 amino acids. As DNA, the CDR3 is TGTGCCAGCAGCGTAGCCCCAAGACTAGCGGGAGCTGGTGAGCAGTTCTTC. It specifies CASSVAPRLAGAGEQFF. Variable domain in full (rest from reference TRBV9 and TRBJ2-1): DSGVTQTPKHLITATGQRVTLRCSPRSGDLSVYWYQQSLDQGLQFLIQYYNGEERAKGNILERFSAQQFPDLHSELNLSSLELGDSALYFCASSVAPRLAGAGEQFFGPGTRLTVL.

This clone was seen a single time. This chain links TRBV27 with TRBJ1-4; D is uncertain. This CDR3 comprises 14 residues. V dropped 6 bases and J dropped 8 bases, with 16 bases sitting between them. Germline CDR1 is MNHEY and CDR2 is SMNVEV (reference sequence). DNA of the CDR3: TGTGCCAGCAGCCCGGCCGGGAATGCCGAAAAACTGTTTTTT. Protein sequence: CASSPAGNAEKLFF.

Points on this clone: A junction end diverges from the germline sequence, so it may reflect a read error. V gene TRBV28 combines with J gene TRBJ2-5; tentative D call: TRBD1 (6 bases). CDR1 MDHEN and CDR2 SYDVKM come from the germline V gene. The CDR3 contains 13 residues. CDR3 region: CASTLQGVETQYF. The CDR3 region has the DNA TGTGCCAGCACTTTACAGGGTGTAGAGACCCAGTACTTC.

The V and J genes are TRBV7-8 and TRBJ2-7; D might be TRBD1 (5 bases). Deletions cut 6 bases from V and 7 bases from J, with 13 bases between. This CDR3 is 12 amino acids long. Germline CDR1 is SGHVS and CDR2 is FQNEAQ. The CDR3 sequence: CASRGQGGEQYF. CDR3 nucleotide sequence: TGTGCCAGCAGAGGGCAGGGTGGGGAGCAGTACTTC.

The rearrangement links TRBV5-1 to TRBJ1-1; 10 bases line up with TRBD1. This CDR3 region has 14 residues. V was pared by 5 bases and J by 1 base, with 2 bases of the junction left unmatched. Germline loops: CDR1 SGHRS, CDR2 YFSETQ. The CDR3 loop reads CASRGTGANTEAFF. CDR3 DNA: TGCGCCAGCAGGGGGACAGGGGCGAACACTGAAGCTTTCTTT. The whole variable domain, filled in from reference TRBV5-1 and TRBJ1-1, reads KAGVTQTPRYLIKTRGQQVTLSCSPISGHRSVSWYQQTPGQGLQFLFEYFSETQRNKGNFPGRFSGRQFSNSRSEMNVSTLELGDSALYLCASRGTGANTEAFFGQGTRLTVV.